The source of this TCR beta chain is a study of cytomegalovirus exposure and HLA in healthy donors (dated by TCRdb to 2016 to 2017). For context, the study as a whole: According to an earlier analysis of 587 of the donors, about 170 million T cells yielded 117 million unique TCR beta sequences and more than 250 Gb of sequence data. Five DR-DQ haplotypes were treated as single units for association and clustering because of strong linkage in the cohort. In an earlier analysis of roughly 580 of the donors, high-throughput TCR beta sequencing was used to judge whether each TCR beta V gene segment behaved as functional or pseudogenic. HLA typing included class I and class II loci at four-digit resolution. Among the approximately 420 genotyped donors, around 81% belonged to the genetic ancestry cluster associated with self-reported Caucasian donors. Roughly 300 gigabases of sequencing data and around 88 million unique TCR sequences made up an early release that covered some 640 HLA-typed donors. All discovery cohort repertoires had been generated using a single sequencing platform. The T cell repertoires of some 670 subjects were profiled by immunosequencing and related to cytomegalovirus serostatus. The study aimed to test whether signatures of past pathogen exposure could be identified by cataloging public T cell receptors. Rather than using new phenotypic data, the later analysis identified candidate immune exposures from TCR beta sequences and from how often those sequences occurred across donors. Typing coverage varied by locus: roughly 620-640 donors for A, B, C, DRB1 and DQB1; roughly 510 for DQA1; over 600 for DPA1; more than 450 for DPB1. Donor age, sex, ethnicity and CMV serostatus were compiled together with the repertoire data. Among 350 to 400 genotyped donors of the cohort, an average of approximately 250,000 unique TCR beta nucleotide sequences were sequenced per donor, roughly 20% of them non-productive. A later analysis re-examined previously published TCR beta repertoires from 610 or so donors and added high-resolution HLA genotyping to investigate patterns of TCR occurrence. Along with the roughly 670-subject first cohort, a separate validation cohort of approximately 110 different subjects was used. A later genetic analysis took genome-wide SNP genotypes for about 55% of the 666 donors and used that subset as a discovery cohort. The study combined high-throughput TCR immunosequencing, statistical association of individual TCRs with disease status, and machine learning to predict cytomegalovirus infection status. General study outcomes and caveats: V-gene and J-gene trimming of TCR beta chains was associated with a missense DCLRE1C variant in a later genetic analysis, and the association was replicated in an independent cohort. According to a later analysis, parvovirus B19, influenza, CMV and Epstein-Barr virus appeared linked to several top co-occurrence clusters. HLA typing was unavailable for some donors at each locus, so association tests used only the typed subset. For the cohort, immune exposure information was limited to CMV serostatus. Across donors, most TCR sequences were observed very rarely, whereas some public TCRs were present in many individuals. A group of highly shared sequence variants was considered likely to be a technical artifact of the sequencing pipeline. The study listed around 160 TCR beta chains as associated with cytomegalovirus. A later analysis found that TCR association rates varied across HLA loci, with DRB1 alleles showing the most associated TCRs and HLA-C alleles the fewest. Cytomegalovirus status was reported to be diagnosed by the classifier with high specificity and sensitivity in both the original and validation cohorts. It was suggested by the authors that the approach could potentially be generalized to other disease states and immunological phenotypes. The 87-base-pair reads could not distinguish some IMGT-functional V segments, including TRBV6-2 and TRBV6-3, so those segments were excluded. Only TCR beta chains were sequenced in this cohort, and the absence of alpha or paired-chain data limited detectable features. According to a later analysis, most CMV-associated TCR beta chains appeared to be HLA-restricted, and the HLA associations seemed to be driven largely by CMV exposure. A further reported finding was that TCR beta sequences accurately predicted the HLA-A and HLA-B alleles for most subjects in the first cohort. Because counts were too low, about 18 rarely observed V segments, including chromosome 9 orphons, were excluded from the earlier analysis of 587 of the donors. Assigning TCR associations to individual alleles was difficult when HLA alleles, especially DR and DQ, strongly co-occurred. Correlated functional status among segregating V segments might be attributable to linkage disequilibrium, but an unknown experimental factor could not be ruled out. Compared with the approximately 670-donor mean, donors in an Asian-associated ancestry cluster had fewer N-insertions in productive TCRs, according to a later genetic analysis. Compared with equally common non-associated chains, HLA-associated TCR beta chains in a later analysis were more clonally expanded and had lower generation probabilities. The presence/absence analyses assumed that sequencing depth was roughly uniform across donors, and that assumption may not be true. In vitro tests confirmed that a few of the cytomegalovirus-associated TCR beta chains recognize cytomegalovirus antigens. In an earlier analysis of approximately 590 of the donors, most TCR beta V segments appeared in productive rearrangements about 90% or about 30% of the time, broadly matching IMGT annotations. In a later analysis, about 17,000 TCR beta sequences were associated with specific HLA alleles at a false discovery rate of 0.05.

The cohort comprised under 700 healthy bone marrow donors. Cohort members were all nominally healthy when sampled, although unrecorded immune exposures were likely present. The donor was CMV seronegative and belonged to the group of 350 to 400 seronegative cohort members. Every donor gave a peripheral blood sample, and the peripheral blood mononuclear cells from that sample were used for TCR beta sequencing. The Qiagen DNeasy Blood Extraction Kit was used to extract genomic DNA from the blood cell samples. V is clipped by 4 bases and J by 1 base, and the sequence between their germline boundaries is 13 bases long. CDR1 and CDR2 (SGHDT, YYEEEE) derive from the germline V gene. The CDR3, from cysteine to phenylalanine, totals 15 residues. CDR3 DNA is the only sequence kept; it has 45 bases, read in frame from the first base. Libraries were constructed by the immunoSEQ multiplex PCR assay. For the multiplex PCR, a mixture combining 60 forward primers for TCR Vbeta segments and 13 reverse primers for TCR Jbeta segments was used. The CDR3 region of rearranged TCR beta genes was amplified from genomic DNA by a multiplex PCR assay. The amplified TCR beta libraries were sequenced on the Illumina HiSeq System as 87-base-pair reads. The paper's data handling went like this. A later analysis tallied roughly 80 million unique TCR beta chains across the 666 repertoires, and some 10 million of those chains were shared by two or more donors. A nearest-neighbor algorithm error-corrected the raw reads and collapsed the reads into unique sequences, merging closely related sequences to remove PCR and sequencing errors. V, D and J gene segments were assigned by aligning CDR3 sequences to IMGT reference sequences. Each retained sequence needed at least a six-nucleotide match to both a V gene segment and a J gene segment. A rearrangement counted as productive if the CDR3 had no stop codons and remained in frame with V and J, and every other rearrangement counted as non-productive. Following IMGT convention, CDR3 was defined as the stretch from the second conserved V-encoded cysteine up to the conserved J-encoded phenylalanine. In an earlier analysis of more than 550 of the donors, sequences lacking an unambiguous match to a single V gene segment were excluded. An earlier analysis of several hundred of the donors called V segments functional above 56.7% productive rearrangements and segregating when the between-donor standard deviation exceeded 5%. A statistical classification framework was built to diagnose cytomegalovirus status from the catalog of TCR beta chain sequences. V and J gene assignment, in a later analysis, came from comparing TCR nucleotide sequences with IMGT/GENE-DB human TR gene sequences. The TCRdist pipeline was used in a later analysis to assign CDR3 sequences and most-parsimonious VDJ recombination scenarios. A later analysis defined each TCR beta chain by its CDR3 amino acid sequence plus V-gene family, and excluded reads lacking a unique V-gene family. In a later analysis, around 650 highly shared, low-generation-probability nucleotide sequences were removed to address suspected cross-contamination and a sequencing artifact. In a later analysis, a clonal expansion index for each public chain was calculated from normalized within-repertoire ranks of inferred template counts. A later analysis computed generation probabilities with a VDJ recombination model fitted to out-of-frame rearrangements, and checked the results against IGoR. Hypergeometric tests were used in a later analysis to score TCR-TCR, TCR-HLA and TCR-CMV co-occurrence, with a repertoire-size bias correction applied to the TCR pairs. To estimate false discovery rates, a later analysis permuted the HLA or CMV assignments 20 times. In a later analysis, co-occurring TCRs were grouped with DBSCAN, and TCRdist sequence similarity was added when clustering was performed within HLA-allele-positive subsets. Repertoires with fewer than 30,000 or more than 120,000 public chains, plus five repertoires with anomalous nucleotide sharing, were excluded from co-occurrence clustering. TCRdb stores this immuneACCESS table with in-frame sequences only. Part of the clones is absent; in the studies checked, under half of the shortfall reflects unresolved V genes, and no reason is known for the rest. Clonal size and the V and J genes are those of that table, whereas D and trimming came from the DNA. The sample data list about 120,000 clones, and 82% of these were observed just once. Around 2.7% of the sample goes to the ten largest clones.

As to this clone: The antigen it binds to is not known. No quality values exist for individual bases; no much larger clone is one base distant.

Sequenced input: PBMCs. In this chain, TRBV5-6 is recombined with TRBJ2-3, with TRBD1 perhaps the D gene, on 5 matching bases. This receptor was taken from a woman younger than 35 in good health and CMV-seronegative. The CDR3 in this case is CASSPRQKGTDTQYF. The sequenced DNA is TGTGCCAGCAGCCCAAGACAGAAGGGCACAGATACGCAGTATTTT.